A selection of T cell receptor beta chains follows, all from one sample in a study of T cells in tuberculosis. Assay used: immunoSEQ multiplex PCR; TCRdb lists only in-frame clones, some missing. The table shows about 35,000 clones, with 93% occurring only once. The sequences come from PBMCs, collected at tuberculosis diagnosis. The source is an adult with tuberculosis. Both conserved end residues are part of each CDR3. The order of the fields is D gene, clone size, J gene, V gene, CDR3 DNA, CDR3 protein. The D gene is left open where the match is weak. Rows give clone size only sometimes, using once, few, many, or a class for an expanded clone.

TRBD1	NA	TRBJ1-1	TRBV27	TGTGCCAGCACCCAAAGTGGTGGGACAGGGGGCCTAGGTGGAGCTTTCTTT	CASTQSGGTGGLGGAFF
NA	NA	TRBJ2-6	TRBV5-1	TGCGCCAGCAGCTTCCGGGAGCCAGGCGCTGGGGCCAACGTCCTGACTTTC	CASSFREPGAGANVLTF
TRBD1	few	TRBJ2-7	TRBV28	TGTGCCAGCACCTCCGCGGGACAGGGTTCCCACGAGCAGTACTTC	CASTSAGQGSHEQYF
TRBD1	NA	TRBJ1-2	TRBV11-2	TGTGCCAGCAGTACGCCCAGACAGGGCGCTGACTATGGCTACACCTTC	CASSTPRQGADYGYTF
TRBD1	NA	TRBJ1-5	TRBV18	TGTGCCAGCTCGCCAGGGGGGGGGTTTAGCAATCAGCCCCAGCATTTT	CASSPGGGFSNQPQHF
NA	NA	TRBJ2-2	TRBV6-6	TGTGCCAGCAGATTCGAAGTACAGAACACCGGGGAGCTGTTTTTT	CASRFEVQNTGELFF
TRBD2	NA	TRBJ2-7	TRBV18	TGTGCCAGCTCACCGAGGGGACTAGCGGGAGGGTACGAGCAGTACTTC	CASSPRGLAGGYEQYF
NA	NA	TRBJ2-5	TRBV27	TGTGCCAGCAGTGAGGGTTTGTACCAAGAGACCCAGTACTTC	CASSEGLYQETQYF
NA	once	TRBJ2-3	TRBV7-3	TGTGCCAGCAGCTCCCTACCCCTTCCAGATACGCAGTATTTT	CASSSLPLPDTQYF
TRBD1	NA	TRBJ2-2	TRBV5-6	TGTGCCAGCAGCTCCCGGGACAGGGGCACCGGGGAGCTGTTTTTT	CASSSRDRGTGELFF
NA	NA	TRBJ2-1	TRBV6-1	TGTGCCAGCAGTTTCTACCGGGACACCTACAATGAGCAGTTCTTC	CASSFYRDTYNEQFF
TRBD1	few	TRBJ2-3	TRBV28	TGTGCCAGCAGTTTATCCCCGACCGGGACAGGGGTTTTGTACACAGATACGCAGTATTTT	CASSLSPTGTGVLYTDTQYF
NA	NA	TRBJ2-5	TRBV5-1	TGCGCCAGCAGCTTGGATCCAGGGGCGGGGACCCAGTACTTC	CASSLDPGAGTQYF
TRBD2	NA	TRBJ2-1	TRBV11-3	TGTGCCAGCAGCATTAGCGGGGACTTTTCCTACAATGAGCAGTTCTTC	CASSISGDFSYNEQFF
TRBD2	NA	TRBJ2-1	TRBV11-2	TGTGCCAGCAGGTACGACCGACTAGCGGCAGGGAGGAATGAGCAGTTCTTC	CASRYDRLAAGRNEQFF
NA	NA	TRBJ1-2	TRBV5-4	TGTGCCAGCAGCTTGTCGGTGGGGAGTTCTGGTGGCTACACCTTC	CASSLSVGSSGGYTF
NA	NA	TRBJ2-7	TRBV18	TGTGCCAGCTCACCACCATCGCCGCAGGTCTACGAGCAGTACTTC	CASSPPSPQVYEQYF
NA	NA	TRBJ2-1	TRBV2	TGTGCCAGCACCGCCGGAGGTGAGCAGTTCTTC	CASTAGGEQFF
NA	NA	TRBJ1-1	TRBV27	TGTGCCAGCAGTTTAGGCAGGATGAACACTGAAGCTTTCTTT	CASSLGRMNTEAFF
NA	NA	TRBJ2-7	TRBV14	TGTGCCAGCAGCCAGGCAGGGTACCTCTACGAGCAGTACTTC	CASSQAGYLYEQYF
NA	NA	TRBJ1-3	TRBV7-6	TGTGCCAGCAGCTTAGATCCGGGGGGCTTAACTGGAAACACCATATATTTT	CASSLDPGGLTGNTIYF
TRBD1	NA	TRBJ1-1	TRBV2	TGTGCCAGCAAGGGACAGGGAGCGACTGAAGCTTTCTTT	CASKGQGATEAFF
TRBD1	NA	TRBJ2-1	TRBV18	TGTGCCAGCTCACCAGACGGGACAGGGTTTTACAATGAGCAGTTCTTC	CASSPDGTGFYNEQFF
NA	once	TRBJ1-1	TRBV28	TGTGCCAGCAGTCACGGGGGCACTGAAGCTTTCTTT	CASSHGGTEAFF
NA	NA	TRBJ2-7	TRBV5-5	TGTGCCAGCAGCTTCACGGCAGGGAACTACGAGCAGTACTTC	CASSFTAGNYEQYF
TRBD1	NA	TRBJ2-7	TRBV19	TGTGCCAGCAGTTCCGACGGGACAGTCTTTGGCTACGAGCAGTACTTC	CASSSDGTVFGYEQYF
TRBD1	NA	TRBJ1-2	TRBV4-1	TGCGCCAGCCGACCGGGACAGTCCAACTATGGCTACACCTTC	CASRPGQSNYGYTF
NA	few	TRBJ1-3	TRBV5-1	TGCGCCAGCAGCTTGGGGATCGACAGGCTCGGAAACACCATATATTTT	CASSLGIDRLGNTIYF